A single sample gave rise to the 6 T cell receptor beta chains below, sequenced in a study of cytomegalovirus exposure and HLA in healthy donors. Primers: 60 Vbeta forward and 13 Jbeta reverse. Clones were read by immunoSEQ multiplex PCR, and TCRdb kept only the in-frame ones, dropping some. This sample has 60,000 to 90,000 clones, with roughly 88% found just once. Sample: PBMCs. The receptors stem from a man aged 70 or older in good health and CMV-seropositive.

This clone was observed a handful of times. The chain recombines TRBV6-1 with TRBJ1-1; 8 bases map to TRBD1. V was clipped by 4 bases and J by 5 bases; unmatched bases: 3. Germline loops: CDR1 MNHNS, CDR2 SASEGT. This CDR3 has 13 residues. Written as DNA, the CDR3 is TGTGCCAGCAGTGTCAGGGGGCAAACTGAAGCTTTCTTT. It is translated as CASSVRGQTEAFF.

The chain recombines TRBV5-4 with TRBJ2-5, with 7 positions matching TRBD2. Trimming at V came to 0 bases and at J to 5 bases, leaving 7 bases not matched to a gene. The CDR3 is made up of 15 amino acids. Germline loops: CDR1 SGHNT, CDR2 YYREEE (reference sequence). The DNA for the CDR3 is TGTGCCAGCAGCTTGGGGCTAGCGGCTTCTGAGACCCAGTACTTC. Its translation: CASSLGLAASETQYF.

J is TRBJ2-7 and V is TRBV29-1, with TRBD1 as a possible D gene (6 bases). Germline lookup yields CDR1 SQVTM and CDR2 ANQGSEA. Trimming stripped 3 bases from V and 9 bases from J, with 15 bases between. The CDR3 has 12 amino acids. CDR3 coding DNA: TGCAGCGTTGAGGCGGTTGGACAGTTGCAGTACTTC. It yields the protein CSVEAVGQLQYF.

This clone has a single count. The gene calls are TRBV5-5 and TRBJ2-2; D perhaps matches TRBD1 (6 bases). In germline, CDR1 is SGHKS, CDR2 YYEKEE (reference sequence). V dropped 4 bases and J dropped 3 bases, with 13 bases sitting between them. The length of the CDR3 is 15 residues. The CDR3: CASSTGTRHTGELFF. CDR3 DNA: TGTGCCAGCAGCACCGGGACAAGACACACCGGGGAGCTGTTTTTT.

This sequence joins TRBV7-8 and TRBJ1-5; 7 bases agree with TRBD1. This CDR3 spans 15 amino acids. V shed 5 bases, J shed 5 bases, and the junction held 9 bases outside the gene matches. CDR1 and CDR2 (germline): SGHVS, FQNEAQ. The CDR3: CASSPRDSQYQPQHF. The CDR3 nucleotides are TGTGCCAGCAGCCCCAGGGACAGCCAGTATCAGCCCCAGCATTTT.

This clone came up once. The chain combines TRBV18 with TRBJ2-7; 9 nucleotides match TRBD1. From germline, CDR1 is KGHSH and CDR2 LQKENI. The V gene end was trimmed by 3 bases and the J gene end by 6 bases; junction bases not matched to a gene: 6. The CDR3 is 14 amino acids. The CDR3 region has the DNA TGTGCCAGCTCACCTTTGGGACAGGGTTCCGAGCAGTACTTC. Residues: CASSPLGQGSEQYF.